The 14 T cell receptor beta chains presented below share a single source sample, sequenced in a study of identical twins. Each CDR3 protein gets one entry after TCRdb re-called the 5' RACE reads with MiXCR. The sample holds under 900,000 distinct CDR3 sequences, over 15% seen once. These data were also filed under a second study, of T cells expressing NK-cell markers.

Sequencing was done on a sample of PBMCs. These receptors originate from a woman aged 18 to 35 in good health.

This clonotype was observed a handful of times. CDR3 amino acids: CASSLERGGNIQYF. In DNA, the CDR3 is TGTGCCAGCAGCTTAGAGAGGGGAGGAAACATTCAGTACTTC. The chain employs TRBV7-2 and TRBJ2-4; maybe TRBD2 (6 bases). CDR1 and CDR2 (germline): SGHTA, FQGNSA. V shed 1 base and J shed 6 bases, with 10 bases lying between them. This CDR3 is 14 amino acids long.

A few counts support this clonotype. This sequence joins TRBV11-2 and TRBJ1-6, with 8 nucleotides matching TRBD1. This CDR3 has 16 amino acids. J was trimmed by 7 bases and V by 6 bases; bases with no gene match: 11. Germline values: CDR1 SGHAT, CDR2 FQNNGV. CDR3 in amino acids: CASRNRGILRNSPLHF. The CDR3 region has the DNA TGTGCCAGCAGGAACAGGGGGATATTAAGAAATTCACCCCTCCACTTT.

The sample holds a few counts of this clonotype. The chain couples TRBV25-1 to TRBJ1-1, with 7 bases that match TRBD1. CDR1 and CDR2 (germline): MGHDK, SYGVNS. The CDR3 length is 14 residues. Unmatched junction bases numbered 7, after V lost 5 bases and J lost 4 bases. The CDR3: CASSKGQVGTEAFF. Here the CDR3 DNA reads TGTGCCAGCAGTAAAGGACAGGTTGGCACTGAAGCTTTCTTT.

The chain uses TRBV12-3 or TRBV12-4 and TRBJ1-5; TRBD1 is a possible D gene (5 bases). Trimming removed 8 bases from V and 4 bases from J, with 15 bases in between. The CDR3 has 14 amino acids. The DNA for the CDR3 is TGTGCCAGCGCTAGGGGAGGTACTAATCAGCCCCAGCATTTT. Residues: CASARGGTNQPQHF.

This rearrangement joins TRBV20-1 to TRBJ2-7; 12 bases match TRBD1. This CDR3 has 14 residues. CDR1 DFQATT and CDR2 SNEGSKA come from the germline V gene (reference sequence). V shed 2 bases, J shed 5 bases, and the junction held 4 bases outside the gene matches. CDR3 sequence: CSARPGTGGHEQYF. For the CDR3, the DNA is TGCAGTGCTAGACCCGGGACAGGGGGCCACGAGCAGTACTTC.

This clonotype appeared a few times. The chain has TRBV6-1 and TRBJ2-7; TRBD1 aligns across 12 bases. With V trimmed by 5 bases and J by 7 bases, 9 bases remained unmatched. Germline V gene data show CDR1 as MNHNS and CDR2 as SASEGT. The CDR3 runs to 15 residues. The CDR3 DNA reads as TGTGCCAGCAGTCCACCGGGACAGGGGGCCGGAGAGCAGTACTTC. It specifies CASSPPGQGAGEQYF.

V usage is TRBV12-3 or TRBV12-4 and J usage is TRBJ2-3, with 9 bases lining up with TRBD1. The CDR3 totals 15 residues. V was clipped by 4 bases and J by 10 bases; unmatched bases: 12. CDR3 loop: CASSWGQGQLISQYF. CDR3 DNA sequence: TGTGCCAGCAGTTGGGGACAGGGCCAACTCATTTCGCAGTATTTT.

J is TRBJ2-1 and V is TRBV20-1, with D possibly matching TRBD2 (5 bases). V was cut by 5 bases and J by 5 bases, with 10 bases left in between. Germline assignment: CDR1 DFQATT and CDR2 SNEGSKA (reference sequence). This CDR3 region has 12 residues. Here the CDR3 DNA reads TGCAGTGCTGGGGTTAGCGACAATGAGCAGTTCTTC. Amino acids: CSAGVSDNEQFF.

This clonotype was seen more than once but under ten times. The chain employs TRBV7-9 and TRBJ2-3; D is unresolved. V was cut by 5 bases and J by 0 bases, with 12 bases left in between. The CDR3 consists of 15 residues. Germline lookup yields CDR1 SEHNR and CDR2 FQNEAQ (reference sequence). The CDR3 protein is CASSPRVFSTDTQYF. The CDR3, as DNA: TGTGCCAGCAGCCCCCGTGTTTTTAGCACAGATACGCAGTATTTT.

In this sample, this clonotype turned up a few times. Here the CDR3 DNA reads TGCAGCGTTGAACAGGGGTCCGGAAACACCATATATTTT. Protein sequence: CSVEQGSGNTIYF. This sequence joins TRBV29-1 and TRBJ1-3; perhaps TRBD1 as D (6 bases). CDR1 is SQVTM, CDR2 ANQGSEA, per germline. The CDR3 length is 13 residues. Trimming took 2 bases from V and 4 from J, leaving 9 bases between them.

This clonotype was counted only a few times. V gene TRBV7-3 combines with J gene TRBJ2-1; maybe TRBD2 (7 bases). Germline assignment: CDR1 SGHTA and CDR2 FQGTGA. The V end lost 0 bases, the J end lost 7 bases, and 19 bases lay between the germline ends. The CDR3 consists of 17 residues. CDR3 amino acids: CASSLTGWGGSKNEQFF. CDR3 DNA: TGTGCCAGCAGCTTAACGGGATGGGGGGGCTCTAAGAATGAGCAGTTCTTC. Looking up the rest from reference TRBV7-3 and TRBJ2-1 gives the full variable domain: GAGVSQTPSNKVTEKGKYVELRCDPISGHTALYWYRQSLGQGPEFLIYFQGTGAADDSGLPNDRFFAVRPEGSVSTLKIQRTERGDSAVYLCASSLTGWGGSKNEQFFGPGTRLTVL.

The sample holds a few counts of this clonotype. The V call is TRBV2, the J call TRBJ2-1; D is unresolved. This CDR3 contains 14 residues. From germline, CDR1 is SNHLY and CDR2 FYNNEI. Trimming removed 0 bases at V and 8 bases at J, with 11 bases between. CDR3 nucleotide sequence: TGTGCCAGCAGTGAAGCGTTATCCTTGGATGAGCAGTTCTTC. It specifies CASSEALSLDEQFF.

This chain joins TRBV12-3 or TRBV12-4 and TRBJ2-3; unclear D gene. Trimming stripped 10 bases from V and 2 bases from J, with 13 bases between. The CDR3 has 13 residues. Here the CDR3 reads CAIQAASTDTQYF. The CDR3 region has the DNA TGTGCCATCCAAGCCGCCTCCACAGATACGCAGTATTTT.

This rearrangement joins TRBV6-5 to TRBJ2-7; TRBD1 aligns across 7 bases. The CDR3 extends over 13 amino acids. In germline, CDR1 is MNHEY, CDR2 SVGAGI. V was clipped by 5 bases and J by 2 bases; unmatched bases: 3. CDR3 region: CASSHRGTYEQYF. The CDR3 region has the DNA TGTGCCAGCAGTCACAGGGGAACCTACGAGCAGTACTTC.